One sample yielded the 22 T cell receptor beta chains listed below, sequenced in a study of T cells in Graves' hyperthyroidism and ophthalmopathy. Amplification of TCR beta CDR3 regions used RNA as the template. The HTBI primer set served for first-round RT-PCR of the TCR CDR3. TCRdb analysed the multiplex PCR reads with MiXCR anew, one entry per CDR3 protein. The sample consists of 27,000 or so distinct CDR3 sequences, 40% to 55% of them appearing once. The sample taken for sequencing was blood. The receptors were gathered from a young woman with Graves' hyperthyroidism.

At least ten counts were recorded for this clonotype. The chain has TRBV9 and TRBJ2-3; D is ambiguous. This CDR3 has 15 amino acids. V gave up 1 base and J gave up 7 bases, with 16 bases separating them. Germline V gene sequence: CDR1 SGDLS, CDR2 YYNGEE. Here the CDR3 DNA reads TGTGCCAGCAGCGTAAGTGAGAGTTTCGAGTATACGCAGTATTTT. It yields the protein CASSVSESFEYTQYF. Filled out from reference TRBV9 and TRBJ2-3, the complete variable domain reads DSGVTQTPKHLITATGQRVTLRCSPRSGDLSVYWYQQSLDQGLQFLIQYYNGEERAKGNILERFSAQQFPDLHSELNLSSLELGDSALYFCASSVSESFEYTQYFGPGTRLTVL.

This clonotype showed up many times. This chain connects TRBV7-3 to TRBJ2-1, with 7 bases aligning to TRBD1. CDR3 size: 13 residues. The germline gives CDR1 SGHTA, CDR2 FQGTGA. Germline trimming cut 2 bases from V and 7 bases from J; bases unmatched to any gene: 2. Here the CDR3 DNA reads TGTGCCAGCAGCTTAGGGGACAGTAATGAGCAGTTCTTC. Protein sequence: CASSLGDSNEQFF.

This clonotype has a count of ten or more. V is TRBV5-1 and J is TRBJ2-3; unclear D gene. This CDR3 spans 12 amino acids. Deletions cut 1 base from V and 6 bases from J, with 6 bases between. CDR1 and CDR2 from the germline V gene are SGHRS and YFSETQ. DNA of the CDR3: TGCGCCAGCAGCTTGAAACGGGATACGCAGTATTTT. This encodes CASSLKRDTQYF.

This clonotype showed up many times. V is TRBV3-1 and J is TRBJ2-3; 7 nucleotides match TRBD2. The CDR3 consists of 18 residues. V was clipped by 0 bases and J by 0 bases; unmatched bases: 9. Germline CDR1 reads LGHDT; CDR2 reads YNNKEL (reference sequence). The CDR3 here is CASSQDLVGTTSTDTQYF. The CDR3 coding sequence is TGTGCCAGCAGCCAAGATTTAGTCGGGACTACTAGCACAGATACGCAGTATTTT.

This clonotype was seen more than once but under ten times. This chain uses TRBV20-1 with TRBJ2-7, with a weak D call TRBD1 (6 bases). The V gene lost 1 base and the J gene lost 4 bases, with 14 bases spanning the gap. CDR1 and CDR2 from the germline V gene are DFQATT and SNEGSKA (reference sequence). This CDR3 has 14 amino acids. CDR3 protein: CSARVLTGWYEQYF. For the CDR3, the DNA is TGCAGTGCTAGAGTTCTCACAGGGTGGTACGAGCAGTACTTC.

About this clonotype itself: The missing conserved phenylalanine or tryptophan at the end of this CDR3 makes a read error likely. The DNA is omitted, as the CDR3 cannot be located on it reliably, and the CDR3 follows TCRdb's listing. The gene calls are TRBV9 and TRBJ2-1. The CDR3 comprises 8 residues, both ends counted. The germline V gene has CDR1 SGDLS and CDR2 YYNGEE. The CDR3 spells CASSVGKY.

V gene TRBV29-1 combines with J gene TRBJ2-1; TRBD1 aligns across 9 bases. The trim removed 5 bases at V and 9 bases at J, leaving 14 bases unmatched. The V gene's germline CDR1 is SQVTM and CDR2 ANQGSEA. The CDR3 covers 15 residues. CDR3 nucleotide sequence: TGCAGCGTTAACCCCGGGACAGGGACTTCGAGTGAGCAGTTCTTC. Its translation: CSVNPGTGTSSEQFF.

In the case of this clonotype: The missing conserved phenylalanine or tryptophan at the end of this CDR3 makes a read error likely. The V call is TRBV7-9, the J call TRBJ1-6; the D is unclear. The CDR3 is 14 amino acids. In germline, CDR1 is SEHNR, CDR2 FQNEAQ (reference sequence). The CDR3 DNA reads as TGTGCCCGCAGCTCCCAAACGTCCTGCTCACCCCTCCACCTT. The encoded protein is CARSSQTSCSPLHL.

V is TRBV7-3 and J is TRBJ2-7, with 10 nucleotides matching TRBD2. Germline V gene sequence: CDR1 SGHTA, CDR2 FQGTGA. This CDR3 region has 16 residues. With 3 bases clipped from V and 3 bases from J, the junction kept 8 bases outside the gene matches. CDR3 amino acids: CASSLGLAGALYEQYF. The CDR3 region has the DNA TGTGCCAGCAGCTTGGGGCTAGCGGGAGCGCTCTACGAGCAGTACTTC.

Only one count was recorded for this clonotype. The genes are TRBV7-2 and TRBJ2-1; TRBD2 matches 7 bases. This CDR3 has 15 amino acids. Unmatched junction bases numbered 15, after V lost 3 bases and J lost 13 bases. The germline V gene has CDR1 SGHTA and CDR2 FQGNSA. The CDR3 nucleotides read TGTGCCAGCAGCTTTGGTGGCGGGGGATACAATGGACAGTTCTTC. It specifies CASSFGGGGYNGQFF.

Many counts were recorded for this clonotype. The CDR3 DNA reads TGTGCCAGCAGCCCTCGACTAGCGGCTGTTACGCAGTATTTT. Translating it yields CASSPRLAAVTQYF. The chain joins TRBV3-1 to TRBJ2-3, with 9 bases that match TRBD2. The J segment lost 8 bases and the V segment lost 4 bases, leaving 7 bases of the junction unmatched. Germline V gives CDR1 LGHDT, CDR2 YNNKEL (reference sequence). This CDR3 spans 14 amino acids.

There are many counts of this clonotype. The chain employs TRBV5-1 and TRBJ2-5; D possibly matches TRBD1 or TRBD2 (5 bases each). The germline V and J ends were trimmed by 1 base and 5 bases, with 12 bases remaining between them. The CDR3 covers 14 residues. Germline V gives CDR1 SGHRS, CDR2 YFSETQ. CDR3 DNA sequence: TGCGCCAGCAGCTTGAATCCGGGGCTCGAGACCCAGTACTTC. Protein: CASSLNPGLETQYF.

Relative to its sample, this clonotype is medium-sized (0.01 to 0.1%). The CDR3 sequence: CATSRTYRDYNEQFF. The CDR3 DNA sequence: TGTGCCACCAGCAGAACATACCGGGACTACAATGAGCAGTTCTTC. V and J are TRBV15 and TRBJ2-1; TRBD2 is a possible D gene (5 bases). Per germline, CDR1 LNHNV and CDR2 YYDKDF (reference sequence). The CDR3 is 15 amino acids. V was shortened by 2 bases and J by 3 bases, with 11 bases between the two germline ends.

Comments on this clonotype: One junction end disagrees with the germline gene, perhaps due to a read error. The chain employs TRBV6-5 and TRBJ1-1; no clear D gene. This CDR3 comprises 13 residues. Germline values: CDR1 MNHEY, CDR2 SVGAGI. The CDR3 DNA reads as TGTGCCAGCAGTCAAGTCGCATACACTGAAGCTTGCTTT. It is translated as CASSQVAYTEACF.

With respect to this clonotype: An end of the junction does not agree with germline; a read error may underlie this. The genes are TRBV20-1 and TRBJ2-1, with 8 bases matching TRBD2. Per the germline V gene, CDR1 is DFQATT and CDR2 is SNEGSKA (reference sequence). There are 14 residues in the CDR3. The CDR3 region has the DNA TGCAGTGTCCGGTCGGGGGGGAATAGCAATCAGCAGTTCTTC. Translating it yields CSVRSGGNSNQQFF.

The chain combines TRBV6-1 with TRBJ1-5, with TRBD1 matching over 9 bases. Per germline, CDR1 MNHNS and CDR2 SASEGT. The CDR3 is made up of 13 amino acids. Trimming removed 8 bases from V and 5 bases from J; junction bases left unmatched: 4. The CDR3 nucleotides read TGTGCCAGCGGATACAGGGGGCATCAGCCCCAGCATTTT. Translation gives CASGYRGHQPQHF.

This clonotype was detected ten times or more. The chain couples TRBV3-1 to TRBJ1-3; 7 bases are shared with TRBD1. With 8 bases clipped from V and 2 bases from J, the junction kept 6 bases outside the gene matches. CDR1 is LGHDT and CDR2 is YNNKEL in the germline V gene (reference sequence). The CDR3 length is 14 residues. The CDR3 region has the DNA TGTGCCAGCCGCAAAGACAGGGCTGGAAACACCATATATTTT. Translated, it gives CASRKDRAGNTIYF.

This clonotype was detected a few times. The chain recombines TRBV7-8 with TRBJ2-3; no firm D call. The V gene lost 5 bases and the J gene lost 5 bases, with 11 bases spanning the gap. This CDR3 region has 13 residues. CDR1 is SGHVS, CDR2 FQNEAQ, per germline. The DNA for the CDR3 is TGTGCCAGCAGCCCGCACAGAAAAGATACGCAGTATTTT. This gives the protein CASSPHRKDTQYF.

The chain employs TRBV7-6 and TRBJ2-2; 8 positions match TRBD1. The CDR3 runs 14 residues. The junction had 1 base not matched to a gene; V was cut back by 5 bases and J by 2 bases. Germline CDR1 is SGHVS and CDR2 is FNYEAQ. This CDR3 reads CASSGQGNTGELFF. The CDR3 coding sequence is TGTGCCAGCAGCGGACAGGGAAACACCGGGGAGCTGTTTTTT.

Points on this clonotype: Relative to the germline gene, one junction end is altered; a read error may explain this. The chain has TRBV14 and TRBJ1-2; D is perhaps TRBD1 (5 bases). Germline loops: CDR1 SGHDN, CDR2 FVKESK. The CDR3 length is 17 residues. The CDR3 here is CASSPWGWVGENYGYAF. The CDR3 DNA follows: TGTGCCAGCAGCCCATGGGGGTGGGTAGGAGAAAACTATGGCTACGCCTTC.

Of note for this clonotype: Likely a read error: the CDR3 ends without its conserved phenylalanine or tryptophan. The CDR3 region has the DNA TGTGCCAGCACCAAGGAACAGGGGCCCTACGAGCAGTACTTA. It specifies CASTKEQGPYEQYL. The chain carries TRBV6-1 and TRBJ2-7; 7 bases are a match to TRBD1. This CDR3 contains 14 residues. Germline V gene data show CDR1 as MNHNS and CDR2 as SASEGT. V was pared by 7 bases and J by 2 bases, with 8 bases of the junction left unmatched.

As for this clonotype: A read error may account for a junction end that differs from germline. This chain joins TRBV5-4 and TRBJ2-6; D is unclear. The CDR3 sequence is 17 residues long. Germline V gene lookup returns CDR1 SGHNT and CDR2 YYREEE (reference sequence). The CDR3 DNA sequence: TGTGCCAGCAGCTTGCTCAGGCAAAGCTCTGAGGCCAACGTCCGGACTTTC. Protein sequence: CASSLLRQSSEANVRTF.